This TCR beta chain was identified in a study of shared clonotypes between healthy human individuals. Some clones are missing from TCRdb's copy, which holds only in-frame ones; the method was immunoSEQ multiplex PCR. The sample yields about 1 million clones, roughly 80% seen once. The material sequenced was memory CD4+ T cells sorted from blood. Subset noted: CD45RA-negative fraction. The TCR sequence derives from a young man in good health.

The chain's CDR3 is CASSLTGGLAGGDTGELFF. Here the CDR3 DNA reads TGCGCCAGCAGCTTGACAGGAGGACTAGCGGGGGGCGACACCGGGGAGCTGTTTTTT. The chain combines TRBV5-1 with TRBJ2-2, with 14 bases that match TRBD2. With 1 base clipped from V and 3 bases from J, the junction kept 8 bases outside the gene matches. Germline assignment: CDR1 SGHRS and CDR2 YFSETQ. This CDR3 region has 19 residues.